Following are 11 T cell receptor beta chains from one sample sequenced in a study of T cell changes during pregnancy in multiple sclerosis. Using immunoSEQ multiplex PCR, the repertoire was profiled, and TCRdb retains in-frame clones only, with some absent. Among about 43,000 clones listed, under 95% were seen once. Sequencing was done on a sample of PBMCs (not recorded whether the cells were cultured). Receptors originate from a female donor with multiple sclerosis, enrolled in a pregnancy study.

In its sample, this clone was seen a few times. CDR3 nucleotides: TGCGCCAGCAGCCTGGACCCCCTTGTTTCTGAAGCTTTCTTT. Its translation: CASSLDPLVSEAFF. V and J are TRBV5-1 and TRBJ1-1, with D unclear. The CDR3 loop spans 14 amino acids. Germline CDR1 SGHRS, CDR2 YFSETQ. Trimming shortened V by 4 bases and J by 6 bases, and 16 bases separated the two germline ends. Using reference TRBV5-1 and TRBJ1-1 for the parts outside the CDR3, the full variable domain is KAGVTQTPRYLIKTRGQQVTLSCSPISGHRSVSWYQQTPGQGLQFLFEYFSETQRNKGNFPGRFSGRQFSNSRSEMNVSTLELGDSALYLCASSLDPLVSEAFFGQGTRLTVV.

This clone was observed once. The gene calls are TRBV5-1 and TRBJ2-1; D unresolved. CDR3 length: 14 residues. V was trimmed by 0 bases and J by 3 bases, leaving 7 bases between them. Germline loops: CDR1 SGHRS, CDR2 YFSETQ. CDR3 residues: CASSLGTGYNEQFF. The CDR3 DNA is TGCGCCAGCAGCTTGGGGACGGGCTACAATGAGCAGTTCTTC.

This clone was seen a single time. This chain joins TRBV2 and TRBJ2-1; the match to TRBD2 covers 9 bases. Germline CDR1 and CDR2: SNHLY and FYNNEI. CDR3 size: 13 residues. With V trimmed by 4 bases and J by 8 bases, 3 bases remained unmatched. CDR3 sequence reads: CASSGGRGHEQFF. The CDR3 coding sequence is TGTGCCAGCAGTGGCGGGAGGGGGCATGAGCAGTTCTTC.

The count of this clone is one. The V call is TRBV5-6, the J call TRBJ2-3; D is unresolved. Germline loops: CDR1 SGHDT, CDR2 YYEEEE. There are 14 residues in the CDR3. V was trimmed by 0 bases and J by 5 bases, leaving 10 bases between them. The chain's CDR3 is CASSLGSHGDTQYF. The CDR3, as DNA: TGTGCCAGCAGCTTGGGGTCCCACGGAGATACGCAGTATTTT.

This clone appeared a single time. The chain employs TRBV7-9 and TRBJ2-5; 9 bases fit TRBD1. The germline CDR1 and CDR2 sequences are SEHNR and FQNEAQ (reference sequence). The CDR3 extends over 16 amino acids. With V trimmed by 4 bases and J by 3 bases, 9 bases remained unmatched. CDR3 coding DNA: TGTGCCAGCAGCTCACTCCGGGACAGGGTCAAAGAGACCCAGTACTTC. It specifies CASSSLRDRVKETQYF.

The rearrangement links TRBV7-8 to TRBJ1-3; D perhaps matches TRBD1 (6 bases). This CDR3 contains 15 residues. The germline V gene has CDR1 SGHVS and CDR2 FQNEAQ. The V end lost 5 bases, the J end lost 0 bases, and 11 bases lay between the germline ends. CDR3 sequence: CASSPAGVSGNTIYF. The CDR3 DNA follows: TGTGCCAGCAGCCCAGCAGGGGTCTCTGGAAACACCATATATTTT.

This sequence joins TRBV5-1 and TRBJ1-1; D unclear. Germline V gene data show CDR1 as SGHRS and CDR2 as YFSETQ. The CDR3 is 15 amino acids. V was pared by 0 bases and J by 0 bases, with 9 bases between. CDR3 bases: TGCGCCAGCAGCTTGGCTCCGAGCATGAACACTGAAGCTTTCTTT. This translates into CASSLAPSMNTEAFF.

The chain recombines TRBV5-4 with TRBJ2-3; 7 positions agree with TRBD2. The germline V gene has CDR1 SGHNT and CDR2 YYREEE (reference sequence). The CDR3 is 16 amino acids. Losses at the gene ends were 0 bases for V and 2 bases for J; bases not matched to a gene: 6. The CDR3 spells CASSLAGGRVTDTQYF. DNA of the CDR3: TGTGCCAGCAGCTTGGCCGGCGGGAGAGTCACAGATACGCAGTATTTT.

This clone is a singleton in its sample. This chain links TRBV30 with TRBJ1-2; D unclear. This CDR3 has 12 amino acids. V lost 4 bases to trimming and J lost 2 bases, with 8 bases between them. Germline V gives CDR1 GTSNPN, CDR2 SVGIG (reference sequence). CDR3 sequence reads: CAWILANYGYTF. CDR3 nucleotide sequence: TGTGCCTGGATCCTAGCCAACTATGGCTACACCTTC.

This clone was recorded once. J is TRBJ2-1 and V is TRBV19; 8 nucleotides line up with TRBD2. Losses at the gene ends were 7 bases for V and 12 bases for J; bases not matched to a gene: 11. Germline values: CDR1 LNHDA, CDR2 SQIVND (reference sequence). This CDR3 is 13 amino acids long. CDR3 region: CASNPGLDFGQFF. The CDR3 DNA reads TGTGCCAGTAACCCGGGACTAGATTTTGGGCAGTTCTTC.

This rearrangement joins TRBV2 to TRBJ2-1, with 8 bases that match TRBD2. Germline lookup yields CDR1 SNHLY and CDR2 FYNNEI. CDR3 length equals 15 residues. The ends lost 5 bases at V and 8 bases at J; junction bases unmatched: 11. The CDR3 loop is CASSKRSGGPDEQFF. The CDR3, as DNA: TGTGCCAGCAGTAAGAGGTCGGGAGGGCCCGATGAGCAGTTCTTC.